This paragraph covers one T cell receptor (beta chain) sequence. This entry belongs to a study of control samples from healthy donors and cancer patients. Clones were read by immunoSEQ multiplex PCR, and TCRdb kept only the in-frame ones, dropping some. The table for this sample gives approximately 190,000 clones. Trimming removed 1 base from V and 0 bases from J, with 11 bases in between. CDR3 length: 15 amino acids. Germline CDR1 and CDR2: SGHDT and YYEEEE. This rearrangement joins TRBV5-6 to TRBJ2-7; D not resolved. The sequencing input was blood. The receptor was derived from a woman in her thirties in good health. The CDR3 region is CASSLRQALSYEQYF. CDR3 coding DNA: TGTGCCAGCAGCTTGCGGCAGGCCCTCTCCTACGAGCAGTACTTC.